One sample yielded the 23 T cell receptor beta chains listed below, sequenced in a study of OX40 agonist ivuxolimab in advanced cancers. The data were produced by immunoSEQ multiplex PCR, yet TCRdb's version contains in-frame clones alone and is incomplete. In the table there are some 45,000 clones, around 85% of which are singletons. The source material was CD4+ or CD8+ T cells sorted from blood, sampled in a trial of the OX40 agonist ivuxolimab. These receptors all stem from an adult with an advanced solid tumor such as melanoma, head and neck, liver or kidney cancer.

The chain has TRBV5-4 and TRBJ2-3; D perhaps matches TRBD2 (5 bases). Trimming took 0 bases from V and 1 from J, leaving 6 bases between them. This CDR3 is 14 amino acids long. CDR1 is SGHNT and CDR2 is YYREEE in the germline V gene (reference sequence). As DNA, the CDR3 is TGTGCCAGCAGCTTGGGGCGGGGCACAGATACGCAGTATTTT. Protein product: CASSLGRGTDTQYF.

This chain links TRBV6-5 with TRBJ1-1, with D uncertain. Deletions cut 10 bases from V and 5 bases from J, with 8 bases between. CDR3 length: 10 amino acids. Germline V gene data show CDR1 as MNHEY and CDR2 as SVGAGI. CDR3 DNA sequence: TGTGCCACCCGGGGAACTGAAGCTTTCTTT. Protein: CATRGTEAFF.

The CDR3 loop is CASSPSGHRSYEQYF. The CDR3, as DNA: TGTGCCAGCAGCCCCTCGGGACACCGCTCCTACGAGCAGTACTTC. The chain is built from TRBV6-1 and TRBJ2-7; D might be TRBD1 (6 bases). The CDR3 runs to 15 residues. Germline-derived CDR1 and CDR2 are MNHNS and SASEGT. V dropped 6 bases and J dropped 0 bases, with 15 bases sitting between them.

The chain carries TRBV5-4 and TRBJ2-5; maybe TRBD2 (5 bases). This CDR3 has 16 residues. The germline CDR1 and CDR2 sequences are SGHNT and YYREEE (reference sequence). V was trimmed by 1 base and J by 1 base, leaving 14 bases between them. CDR3 residues: CASSLSPGLSQETQYF. CDR3 sequence (DNA): TGTGCCAGCAGCTTGAGCCCCGGACTTTCCCAAGAGACCCAGTACTTC.

J is TRBJ1-2 and V is TRBV28; no definite D call. Germline assignment: CDR1 MDHEN and CDR2 SYDVKM. The V end lost 5 bases, the J end lost 6 bases, and 10 bases lay between the germline ends. The CDR3 consists of 12 residues. Here the CDR3 DNA reads TGTGCCAGCAGTCCCCCGACGGATGGCTACACCTTC. Residues: CASSPPTDGYTF.

The rearrangement uses TRBV5-1 and TRBJ2-7, with D possibly matching TRBD1 (5 bases). This CDR3 is built from 14 residues. CDR1 and CDR2 (germline): SGHRS, YFSETQ. Trimming took off 4 bases at V and 3 bases at J, with 14 bases between the two ends. In DNA form, the CDR3 reads TGCGCCAGCAGCCCTGGGGCTGGGGACTACGAGCAGTACTTC. As protein: CASSPGAGDYEQYF.

This chain connects TRBV6-5 to TRBJ2-5, with D unresolved. The CDR3 runs 12 residues. With 5 bases removed from V and 3 bases from J, the gap between germline ends came to 7 bases. Per germline, CDR1 MNHEY and CDR2 SVGAGI. CDR3 nucleotide sequence: TGTGCCAGCAGTACCCCCAAAGAGACCCAGTACTTC. This translates into CASSTPKETQYF.

The sample holds one count of this clone. This sequence joins TRBV2 and TRBJ2-3, with TRBD2 matching over 8 bases. J was trimmed by 3 bases and V by 7 bases; bases with no gene match: 3. This CDR3 spans 13 amino acids. Germline-derived CDR1 and CDR2 are SNHLY and FYNNEI. The CDR3: CASMTGGTDTQYF. The CDR3 nucleotides read TGTGCCAGCATGACGGGAGGGACAGATACGCAGTATTTT.

The table lists this clone with a few counts. The genes are TRBV2 and TRBJ1-1; the D is unclear. CDR3 size: 13 residues. V lost 5 bases to trimming and J lost 6 bases, with 13 bases between them. Germline V gene lookup returns CDR1 SNHLY and CDR2 FYNNEI. In nucleotides, the CDR3 is TGTGCCAGCAGTATCCCCCTTGGGGCTGAAGCTTTCTTT. Translated, it gives CASSIPLGAEAFF.

In this sample, this clone turned up a few times. The genes are TRBV7-9 and TRBJ1-6; 7 positions match TRBD1. Trimming removed 6 bases from V and 10 bases from J; junction bases left unmatched: 6. Germline-derived CDR1 and CDR2 are SEHNR and FQNEAQ (reference sequence). The CDR3 sequence is 13 residues long. CDR3 residues: CASSRQGQSPLHF. As DNA, the CDR3 is TGTGCCAGCAGTCGACAGGGTCAATCACCCCTCCACTTT.

The genes are TRBV18 and TRBJ2-3; D remains ambiguous. This CDR3 is 15 amino acids long. Germline assignment: CDR1 KGHSH and CDR2 LQKENI. V lost 6 bases to trimming and J lost 0 bases, with 13 bases between them. The CDR3 sequence is CASSPRRISTDTQYF. The CDR3 DNA follows: TGTGCCAGCTCTCCCCGACGGATCAGCACAGATACGCAGTATTTT.

The rearrangement links TRBV21-1 to TRBJ1-2. TRBV21-1 is flagged as a pseudogene. The CDR3 has 11 residues. The CDR3 protein is CASREADGYTF. DNA of the CDR3: TGTGCCAGCAGGGAGGCGGATGGCTACACCTTC.

This chain connects TRBV5-1 to TRBJ1-4; 8 nucleotides line up with TRBD1. The germline gives CDR1 SGHRS, CDR2 YFSETQ. The CDR3 is 14 amino acids. J lost 6 bases, V lost 5 bases, and 6 bases had no gene match. The CDR3 DNA reads TGCGCCAGCAGGTTTGACAGGGGAGATGAAAAACTGTTTTTT. This translates into CASRFDRGDEKLFF.

V and J are TRBV4-1 and TRBJ2-1; perhaps D is TRBD1 or TRBD2 (6 bases each). The CDR3 contains 13 residues. Germline CDR1 is MGHRA and CDR2 is YSYEKL. Between the trimmed V and J ends, which lost 0 bases and 15 bases, there was a span of 15 bases. CDR3 loop: CASSQDGQRGVFF. In DNA, the CDR3 is TGCGCCAGCAGCCAAGATGGACAGAGGGGGGTGTTCTTC.

This rearrangement joins TRBV2 to TRBJ1-5, with TRBD1 matching 7 bases. CDR3 length equals 15 residues. The ends lost 4 bases at V and 0 bases at J; junction bases unmatched: 3. Germline V gene data show CDR1 as SNHLY and CDR2 as FYNNEI. This CDR3 is CASSVGTVSNQPQHF. The CDR3 DNA is TGTGCCAGCAGTGTGGGGACAGTTAGCAATCAGCCCCAGCATTTT. Based on the CDR3 plus reference TRBV2 and TRBJ1-5, the full variable domain is EPEVTQTPSHQVTQMGQEVILRCVPISNHLYFYWYRQILGQKVEFLVSFYNNEISEKSEIFDDQFSVERPDGSNFTLKIRSTKLEDSAMYFCASSVGTVSNQPQHFGDGTRLSIL.

This rearrangement joins TRBV7-9 to TRBJ2-1; D might be TRBD2 (6 bases). Germline CDR1 and CDR2: SEHNR and FQNEAQ (reference sequence). The CDR3 sequence is 14 residues long. V lost 2 bases, J lost 5 bases, and 10 bases lay in between. The CDR3 loop reads CASSLFWGDNEQFF. The CDR3 DNA follows: TGTGCCAGCAGCTTATTCTGGGGGGACAATGAGCAGTTCTTC.

This clone has a single count. The chain is built from TRBV2 and TRBJ1-6; 7 nucleotides match TRBD1. There are 17 residues in the CDR3. Germline lookup yields CDR1 SNHLY and CDR2 FYNNEI. The J segment lost 3 bases and the V segment lost 5 bases, leaving 10 bases of the junction unmatched. Here the CDR3 DNA reads TGTGCCAGCAGTCCTCTCGGACAGGCCAACTATAATTCACCCCTCCACTTT. The encoded protein is CASSPLGQANYNSPLHF.

The rearrangement uses TRBV28 and TRBJ1-2, with 12 nucleotides matching TRBD1. This CDR3 spans 14 amino acids. After removal of 6 bases from V and 7 bases from J, the junction contained 6 bases not matched to a gene. Looked up from germline, CDR1 is MDHEN and CDR2 is SYDVKM. The CDR3 here is CASSPGTGGPGYTF. The CDR3 DNA is TGTGCCAGCAGCCCCGGGACAGGGGGCCCTGGCTACACCTTC.

This chain uses TRBV4-2 with TRBJ1-2; possible D gene TRBD1, 6 bases. This CDR3 is 17 amino acids long. The germline V gene has CDR1 LGHNA and CDR2 YNFKEQ. Trimming left V 0 bases short and J 8 bases short, with 22 bases between. CDR3 sequence (DNA): TGTGCCAGCAGCCAAGAGGAAACAGGGACTGCTCGGGGAGGCTACACCTTC. It specifies CASSQEETGTARGGYTF.

This sequence joins TRBV7-8 and TRBJ2-1; TRBD2 aligns across 7 bases. The CDR3 is 12 residues long. The V and J ends lost 3 bases and 13 bases, in that order; junction bases with no gene match: 6. CDR1 and CDR2 (germline): SGHVS, FQNEAQ. As DNA, the CDR3 is TGTGCCAGCAGCTTTCGGGCAGCGGGACAGTTCTTC. As protein: CASSFRAAGQFF.

The chain employs TRBV5-1 and TRBJ2-1, with 10 bases lining up with TRBD2. The CDR3 totals 13 residues. Losses at the gene ends were 7 bases for V and 7 bases for J; bases not matched to a gene: 5. Germline assignment: CDR1 SGHRS and CDR2 YFSETQ. The CDR3 region has the DNA TGCGCCAGCCGGACTAGCGGTAGGAATGAGCAGTTCTTC. Its translation is CASRTSGRNEQFF.

This sequence joins TRBV29-1 and TRBJ1-2, with D tentatively TRBD1 (6 bases). The ends were cut back, 1 base at V and 4 bases at J, with 7 bases in the middle. The V gene's germline CDR1 is SQVTM and CDR2 ANQGSEA. The CDR3 contains 12 residues. The CDR3 sequence: CSVEGQAYGYTF. CDR3 in DNA: TGCAGCGTTGAAGGACAGGCCTATGGCTACACCTTC.

The gene calls are TRBV10-2 and TRBJ2-5, with D perhaps matching TRBD2 (5 bases). Germline lookup yields CDR1 WSHSY and CDR2 SAAADI. Deletions cut 4 bases from V and 7 bases from J, with 10 bases between. The length of the CDR3 is 12 residues. The CDR3 sequence: CASSADWGTQYF. The CDR3, as DNA: TGCGCCAGCAGTGCGGACTGGGGGACCCAGTACTTC.